Shown below are 5 T cell receptor beta chains from a single sample sequenced in a study of cytomegalovirus exposure and HLA in healthy donors. Both 60 Vbeta primers and 13 Jbeta primers went into the PCR. Here immunoSEQ multiplex PCR was the method, and the copy in TCRdb shows in-frame clones only, minus some. The sample holds roughly 150,000 clones, 75% seen once. Sequenced sample: PBMCs. The receptors were gathered from a man aged 25-45 years in good health and CMV-seronegative.

The chain carries TRBV7-9 and TRBJ1-4, with 10 bases aligning to TRBD1. The CDR3 has 16 amino acids. CDR1 and CDR2 from the germline V gene are SEHNR and FQNEAQ (reference sequence). V lost 6 bases and J lost 4; bases outside the gene matches: 8. The CDR3 protein is CASRKTGGGGNEKLFF. The CDR3 DNA reads TGTGCCAGCAGGAAGACAGGGGGCGGGGGTAATGAAAAACTGTTTTTT.

The rearrangement links TRBV6-1 to TRBJ1-5; D call uncertain. This CDR3 is 12 amino acids long. Per germline, CDR1 MNHNS and CDR2 SASEGT. Trimming stripped 6 bases from V and 4 bases from J, with 7 bases between. The CDR3 sequence is CASRTVNQPQHF. CDR3 sequence (DNA): TGTGCCAGCAGAACGGTTAATCAGCCCCAGCATTTT.

V and J are TRBV27 and TRBJ2-5, with 9 positions matching TRBD2. The V and J ends lost 6 bases and 5 bases, in that order; junction bases with no gene match: 10. The germline gives CDR1 MNHEY, CDR2 SMNVEV (reference sequence). The CDR3 consists of 15 residues. CDR3 protein: CASRNSGGKGETQYF. In nucleotides, the CDR3 is TGTGCCAGCAGAAATAGCGGGGGCAAAGGGGAGACCCAGTACTTC.

Written as DNA, the CDR3 is TGTGCCAGCAGTTACTGGAGGGGTGGCGAGACCCAGTACTTC. Amino acid sequence: CASSYWRGGETQYF. The genes are TRBV6-5 and TRBJ2-5, with D tentatively TRBD2 (6 bases). The germline gives CDR1 MNHEY, CDR2 SVGAGI. The ends were cut back, 1 base at V and 5 bases at J, with 11 bases in the middle. This CDR3 spans 14 amino acids.

This clone appeared once. V gene TRBV5-1 combines with J gene TRBJ2-1; 11 positions agree with TRBD1. This CDR3 has 15 amino acids. Unmatched junction bases numbered 7, after V lost 3 bases and J lost 8 bases. Germline loops: CDR1 SGHRS, CDR2 YFSETQ. The CDR3 loop reads CASSWTGGAFHEQFF. The CDR3 bases are TGCGCCAGCAGCTGGACAGGGGGCGCTTTCCATGAGCAGTTCTTC.